Listed below are T cell receptor beta chains from one sample, sequenced in a study of CXCR3-negative and CXCR3-positive naive CD8 T cells. Reanalyzing the 5' RACE reads, TCRdb keeps one entry per CDR3 protein, without DNA. This sample contains 50,000 to 60,000 distinct CDR3 sequences. Sample: naive CXCR3- CD8+ T cells from blood. These receptors were obtained from a human donor in good health. Some clones in this sample may be carry-over from other donors' samples. The CDR3 runs from the conserved cysteine through the conserved F or W.

j_call: TRBJ2-3; v_call: TRBV15; cdr3_aa: CATSRRTGALTDTQYF
j_call: TRBJ2-7; v_call: TRBV7-6; cdr3_aa: CASSDTSGTASYEQYF
j_call: TRBJ2-1; v_call: TRBV7-9; cdr3_aa: CASSPGSLEQFF
j_call: TRBJ2-1; v_call: TRBV29-1; cdr3_aa: CSLQAAGSSYNEQFF
j_call: TRBJ2-2; v_call: TRBV6-6; cdr3_aa: CASRDPDGGRTGELFF
j_call: TRBJ2-7; v_call: TRBV15; cdr3_aa: CATSRDRGRYEQYF
j_call: TRBJ2-3; v_call: TRBV10-3; cdr3_aa: CAISADKPSTDTQYF
j_call: TRBJ1-3; v_call: TRBV9; cdr3_aa: CASSGHTNTIYF
j_call: TRBJ2-1; v_call: TRBV6-6; cdr3_aa: CASSYSVEQGSYNEQFF
j_call: TRBJ2-1; v_call: TRBV6-2/TRBV6-3; cdr3_aa: CASSYPLEGGWMDEQFF
j_call: TRBJ2-7; v_call: TRBV11-3; cdr3_aa: CASSSQIDEAGQYF
j_call: TRBJ2-5; v_call: TRBV2; cdr3_aa: CASTHLGGLSETQYF
j_call: TRBJ2-3; v_call: TRBV7-3; cdr3_aa: CASSLVGLSTDTQYF
j_call: TRBJ2-2; v_call: TRBV28; cdr3_aa: CASSPRTGTHYNTGELFF
j_call: TRBJ2-7; v_call: TRBV6-2/TRBV6-3; cdr3_aa: CASQPGQGIREQYF
j_call: TRBJ2-1; v_call: TRBV25-1; cdr3_aa: CASTGLVEQFF
j_call: TRBJ2-5; v_call: TRBV7-8; cdr3_aa: CASSLILAGPQETQYF